Listed below are T cell receptor beta chains from one sample, sequenced in a study of blood T cell repertoires in COVID-19. Clones were sequenced by immunoSEQ multiplex PCR, and TCRdb holds only the in-frame ones, with some missing. The table lists roughly 110,000 clones, around 80% of them singletons. Sequenced input: peripheral blood. Receptors originate from a woman in her sixties with acute or convalescent COVID-19. Both conserved end residues are part of each CDR3. The D gene is left open where the match is weak. Clone size, where shown, is once, few, many, or a class for clones that have expanded.

clone_size | d_call | j_call | v_call | cdr3_nt | cdr3_aa
. | . | TRBJ1-2 | TRBV6-5 | TGTGCCAGCAGTAAACAGGAACACGCTAGAGGCTACACCTTC | CASSKQEHARGYTF
few | . | TRBJ1-1 | TRBV5-6 | TGTGCCAGCAGCTCCGACAGGTCTGAAGCTTTCTTT | CASSSDRSEAFF
once | . | TRBJ1-2 | TRBV12-3/TRBV12-4 | TGTGCCAGCAGTACCCAGGGTAACTATGGCTACACCTTC | CASSTQGNYGYTF
few | . | TRBJ1-1 | TRBV3-1/TRBV3-2 | TGTGCCAGCAGCCAAGAGGGCATCAACACTGAAGCTTTCTTT | CASSQEGINTEAFF
. | . | TRBJ1-6 | TRBV21-1 | TGTGCCAGCAGCAAAGCACCGGGGGGTGGTAATTCACCCCTCCACTTT | CASSKAPGGGNSPLHF
once | . | TRBJ1-6 | TRBV6-6 | TGTGCCAGCAGTTACTCTTCCAGGGATTCGACACCCCTCCACTTT | CASSYSSRDSTPLHF
. | . | TRBJ1-5 | TRBV2 | TGTGCCAGCAGAGCGTGGTTGGATCAGCCCCAGCATTTT | CASRAWLDQPQHF
. | . | TRBJ2-1 | TRBV7-9 | TGTGCCAGCAGCTTAGTTGGTCAGGGCAATGAGCAGTTCTTC | CASSLVGQGNEQFF
. | TRBD1 | TRBJ2-1 | TRBV13 | TGTGCCAGCAGCTCCCTATCGAGGGACAGAATCTACAATGAGCAGTTCTTC | CASSSLSRDRIYNEQFF
. | TRBD2 | TRBJ2-3 | TRBV19 | TGTGCCAGTAGTATAGGCGGGAGTACCGCAGATACGCAGTATTTT | CASSIGGSTADTQYF
. | . | TRBJ1-1 | TRBV19 | TGTGCCAGTCAAGTGGGGGCGGGCCAGACGAACACTGAAGCTTTCTTT | CASQVGAGQTNTEAFF
. | TRBD1 | TRBJ2-7 | TRBV25-1 | TGTGCCAGCAGTGACCCCCCGGGACAGGGCGCCTACGAGCAGTACTTC | CASSDPPGQGAYEQYF
. | . | TRBJ2-3 | TRBV25-1 | TGTGCCAGCAGTGTCGCTACAGGGGAGGTCACTAGCACAGATACGCAGTATTTT | CASSVATGEVTSTDTQYF
once | . | TRBJ1-4 | TRBV7-6 | TGTGCCAGCAGCTTACGAGGGAGGGCAACTAATGAAAAACTGTTTTTT | CASSLRGRATNEKLFF
. | . | TRBJ1-1 | TRBV29-1 | TGCAGCGTTAGCGGGGGATTTGAAGCTTTCTTT | CSVSGGFEAFF
. | TRBD2 | TRBJ2-2 | TRBV4-1 | TGCGCCAGCAGCCAAGCGCATTTTAGCGGGGGTCGCACCGGGGAGCTGTTTTTT | CASSQAHFSGGRTGELFF
. | TRBD2 | TRBJ2-3 | TRBV19 | TGTGCCAGTAGTCCACCGTCCGGGACTAGCGGTACAGATACGCAGTATTTT | CASSPPSGTSGTDTQYF
. | . | TRBJ1-1 | TRBV5-1 | TGCGCCAGCAGCTTGACCCGGGCGGGAATTACTGAAGCTTTCTTT | CASSLTRAGITEAFF
. | . | TRBJ2-1 | TRBV10-3 | TGTGCCATCAGTGAGTCCGGGGGTAACTACAATGAGCAGTTCTTC | CAISESGGNYNEQFF
. | TRBD2 | TRBJ2-2 | TRBV4-2 | TGTGCCAGCAGCCGCGCCGGGACTAGCCGTAACACCGGGGAGCTGTTTTTT | CASSRAGTSRNTGELFF
. | TRBD2 | TRBJ2-3 | TRBV5-4 | TGTGCCAGCAGCTCTACTAGCGGGAGCACAGATACGCAGTATTTT | CASSSTSGSTDTQYF
. | . | TRBJ2-7 | TRBV4-1 | TGCGCCAGCAGCCAAGGGTTATGGACTAAGGGAGCCTACGAGCAGTACTTC | CASSQGLWTKGAYEQYF
. | TRBD1 | TRBJ1-2 | TRBV6-4 | TGTGCCAGCAGTGACCCGGGACAGCTCTATGGCTACACCTTC | CASSDPGQLYGYTF
. | TRBD1 | TRBJ2-5 | TRBV3-1/TRBV3-2 | TGTGCCAGCAGCTTAGACCCGACAGGGGGCGAGACCCAGTACTTC | CASSLDPTGGETQYF
. | . | TRBJ2-1 | TRBV5-1 | TGCGCCAGCAGCTTGGCTGGTGGAGAGTACAATGAGCAGTTCTTC | CASSLAGGEYNEQFF
once | . | TRBJ1-1 | TRBV30 | TGTGCCTGGAGTGAACAGGGGAACACTGAAGCTTTCTTT | CAWSEQGNTEAFF
. | . | TRBJ1-1 | TRBV19 | TGTGCCAGTAGTATTACAGGACAGAACACTGAAGCTTTCTTT | CASSITGQNTEAFF
. | TRBD1 | TRBJ1-2 | TRBV2 | TGTGCCAGTCAAGGGGAGCAGGGGGACCTAGCTAACTATGGCTACACCTTC | CASQGEQGDLANYGYTF
. | . | TRBJ2-2 | TRBV5-5 | TGTGCCAGCCTCGGACAGATGAACACCGGGGAGCTGTTTTTT | CASLGQMNTGELFF
. | TRBD1 | TRBJ2-4 | TRBV28 | TGTGCCAGCAGACTACAGGGGCTGAACATTCAGTACTTC | CASRLQGLNIQYF
. | . | TRBJ2-1 | TRBV21-1 | TGTGCCAGCAGCAAAACGACTAGCGGGATTACCTACAATGAGCAGTTCTTC | CASSKTTSGITYNEQFF
once | TRBD1 | TRBJ1-4 | TRBV5-1 | TGCGCCAGCAGCCCGGGACAGGGGGCAGCTAATGAAAAACTGTTTTTT | CASSPGQGAANEKLFF
. | TRBD1 | TRBJ1-1 | TRBV3-1/TRBV3-2 | TGTGCCAGCAGCCAAGAGGTACAGGGGAATACTGAAGCTTTCTTT | CASSQEVQGNTEAFF
once | . | TRBJ2-2 | TRBV2 | TGTGTTACAAGGCCGGGTCGGGACACCGGGGAGCTGTTTTTT | CVTRPGRDTGELFF
. | TRBD2 | TRBJ2-2 | TRBV30 | TGTGCCTGGAGTAGACTAGCGATCACCGGGGAGCTGTTTTTT | CAWSRLAITGELFF
. | TRBD2 | TRBJ2-7 | TRBV5-6 | TGTGCCAGCAGCCGTCGAATCGGCGGGGGGGCCTACGAGCAGTACTTC | CASSRRIGGGAYEQYF
. | . | TRBJ2-7 | TRBV5-1 | TGCGCCAGCAGCTTGGCATCGGGACTTTCCTACGAGCAGTACTTC | CASSLASGLSYEQYF
. | TRBD2 | TRBJ2-2 | TRBV2 | TGTGCCAGCAGGTTCGGGACTAGCGGGGCCCAGGGGGAGCTGTTTTTT | CASRFGTSGAQGELFF
. | TRBD2 | TRBJ2-7 | TRBV28 | TGTGCCAGCAGACTAACTAGCGGGGGGTTCGGCGAGCAGTACTTC | CASRLTSGGFGEQYF